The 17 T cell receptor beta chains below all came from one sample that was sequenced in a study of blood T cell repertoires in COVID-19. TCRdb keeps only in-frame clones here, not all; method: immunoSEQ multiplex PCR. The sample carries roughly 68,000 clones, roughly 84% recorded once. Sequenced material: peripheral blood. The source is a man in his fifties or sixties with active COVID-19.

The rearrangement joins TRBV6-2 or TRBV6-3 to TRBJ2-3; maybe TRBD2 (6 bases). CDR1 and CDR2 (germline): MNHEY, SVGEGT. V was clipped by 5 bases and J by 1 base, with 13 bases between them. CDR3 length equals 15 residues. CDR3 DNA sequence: TGTGCCAGCAGTCCCCGCGGCGGGGGCACAGATACGCAGTATTTT. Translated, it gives CASSPRGGGTDTQYF.

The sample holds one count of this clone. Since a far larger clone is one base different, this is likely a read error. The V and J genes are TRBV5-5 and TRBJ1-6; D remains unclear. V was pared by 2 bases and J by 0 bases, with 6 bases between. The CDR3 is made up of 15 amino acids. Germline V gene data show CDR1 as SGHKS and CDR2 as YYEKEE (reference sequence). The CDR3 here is CASSFLSSYNSPLHF. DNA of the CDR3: TGTGCCAGCAGCTTTCTTAGCTCCTATAATTCACCCCTCCACTTT. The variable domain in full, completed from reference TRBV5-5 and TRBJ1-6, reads DAGVTQSPTHLIKTRGQQVTLRCSPISGHKSVSWYQQVLGQGPQFIFQYYEKEERGRGNFPDRFSARQFPNYSSELNVNALLLGDSALYLCASSFLSSYNSPLHFGNGTRLTVT.

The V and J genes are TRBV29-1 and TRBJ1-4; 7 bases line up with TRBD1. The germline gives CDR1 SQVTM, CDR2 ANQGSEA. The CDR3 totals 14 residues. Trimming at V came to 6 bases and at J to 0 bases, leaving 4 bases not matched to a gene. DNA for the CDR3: TGCAGCGTGACAGGGAGGTCAACTAATGAAAAACTGTTTTTT. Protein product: CSVTGRSTNEKLFF. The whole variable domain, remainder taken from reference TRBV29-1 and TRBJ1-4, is SAVISQKPSRDICQRGTSLTIQCQVDSQVTMMFWYRQQPGQSLTLIATANQGSEATYESGFVIDKFPISRPNLTFSTLTVSNMSPEDSSIYLCSVTGRSTNEKLFFGSGTQLSVL.

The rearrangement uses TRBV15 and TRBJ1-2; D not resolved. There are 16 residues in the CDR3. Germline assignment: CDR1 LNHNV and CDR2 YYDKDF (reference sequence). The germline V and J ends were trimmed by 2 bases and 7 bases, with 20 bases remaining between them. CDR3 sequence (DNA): TGTGCCACCAGCAGACCCGACTCGGCCCCGGGTCCTGGCTACACCTTC. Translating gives CATSRPDSAPGPGYTF.

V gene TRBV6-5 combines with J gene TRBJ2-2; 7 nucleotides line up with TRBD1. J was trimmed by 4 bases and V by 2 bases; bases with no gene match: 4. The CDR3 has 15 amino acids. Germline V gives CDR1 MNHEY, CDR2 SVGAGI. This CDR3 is CASSYRAGGTGELFF. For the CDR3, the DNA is TGTGCCAGCAGTTACAGGGCAGGGGGCACCGGGGAGCTGTTTTTT.

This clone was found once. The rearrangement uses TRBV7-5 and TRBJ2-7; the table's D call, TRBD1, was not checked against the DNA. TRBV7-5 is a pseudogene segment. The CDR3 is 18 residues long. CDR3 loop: CARSSPLDRFYDREEQYF. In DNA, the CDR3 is TGTGCCAGAAGCTCGCCCTTGGACAGGTTCTATGATCGCGAGGAGCAGTACTTC.

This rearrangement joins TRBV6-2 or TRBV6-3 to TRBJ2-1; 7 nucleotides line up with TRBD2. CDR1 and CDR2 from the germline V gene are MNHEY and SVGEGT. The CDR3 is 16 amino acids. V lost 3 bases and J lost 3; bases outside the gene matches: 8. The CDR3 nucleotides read TGTGCCAGCAGTTATCGAGCGGGGAATGTCTACAATGAGCAGTTCTTC. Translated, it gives CASSYRAGNVYNEQFF.

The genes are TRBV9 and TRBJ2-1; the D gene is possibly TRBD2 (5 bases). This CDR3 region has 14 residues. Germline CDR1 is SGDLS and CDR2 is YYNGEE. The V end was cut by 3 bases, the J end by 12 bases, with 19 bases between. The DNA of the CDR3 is TGTGCCAGCAGCGCAACCCCCACAGATGGAGGGCAGTTCTTC. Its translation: CASSATPTDGGQFF.

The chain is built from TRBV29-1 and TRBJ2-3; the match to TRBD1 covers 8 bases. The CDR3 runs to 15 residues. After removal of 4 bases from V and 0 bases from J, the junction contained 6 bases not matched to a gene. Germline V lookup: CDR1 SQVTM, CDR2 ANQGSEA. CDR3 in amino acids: CSVGDRTKSTDTQYF. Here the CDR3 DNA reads TGCAGCGTTGGGGACAGGACGAAAAGCACAGATACGCAGTATTTT.

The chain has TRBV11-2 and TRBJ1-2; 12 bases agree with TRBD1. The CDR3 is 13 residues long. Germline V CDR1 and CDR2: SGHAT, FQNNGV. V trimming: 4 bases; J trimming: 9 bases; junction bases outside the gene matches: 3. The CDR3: CASSSGQGASYTF. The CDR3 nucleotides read TGTGCCAGCAGCTCGGGACAGGGGGCGAGCTACACCTTC.

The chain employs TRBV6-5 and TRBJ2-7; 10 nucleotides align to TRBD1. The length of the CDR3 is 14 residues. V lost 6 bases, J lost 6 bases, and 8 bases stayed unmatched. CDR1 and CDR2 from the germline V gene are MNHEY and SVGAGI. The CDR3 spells CASSPGTGVREQYF. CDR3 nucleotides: TGTGCCAGCAGCCCCGGGACAGGGGTCCGCGAGCAGTACTTC.

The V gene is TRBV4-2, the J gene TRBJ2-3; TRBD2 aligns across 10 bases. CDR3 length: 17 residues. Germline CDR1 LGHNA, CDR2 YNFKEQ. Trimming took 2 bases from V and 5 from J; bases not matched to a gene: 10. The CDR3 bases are TGTGCCAGCAGCCAATCACCCCTAGCGGGAGTTGGAGATACGCAGTATTTT. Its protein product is CASSQSPLAGVGDTQYF.

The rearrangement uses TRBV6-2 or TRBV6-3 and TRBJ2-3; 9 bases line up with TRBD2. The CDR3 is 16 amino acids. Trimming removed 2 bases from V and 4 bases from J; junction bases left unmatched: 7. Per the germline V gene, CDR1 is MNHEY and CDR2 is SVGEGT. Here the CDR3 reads CASSYVVAGAADTQYF. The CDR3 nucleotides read TGTGCCAGCAGTTACGTAGTAGCGGGAGCGGCAGATACGCAGTATTTT.

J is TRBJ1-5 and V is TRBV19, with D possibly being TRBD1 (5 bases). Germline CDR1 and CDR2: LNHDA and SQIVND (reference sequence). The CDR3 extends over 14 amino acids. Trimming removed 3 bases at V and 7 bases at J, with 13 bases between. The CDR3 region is CASSMGGRGQPQHF. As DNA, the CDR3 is TGTGCCAGTAGTATGGGGGGACGGGGCCAGCCCCAGCATTTT.

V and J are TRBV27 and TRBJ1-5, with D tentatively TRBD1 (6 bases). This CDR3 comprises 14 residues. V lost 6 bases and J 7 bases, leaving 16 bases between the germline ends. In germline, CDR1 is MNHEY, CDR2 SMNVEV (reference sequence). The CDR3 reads CASSPNRALQPQHF. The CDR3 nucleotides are TGTGCCAGCAGCCCTAACAGGGCCCTACAGCCCCAGCATTTT.

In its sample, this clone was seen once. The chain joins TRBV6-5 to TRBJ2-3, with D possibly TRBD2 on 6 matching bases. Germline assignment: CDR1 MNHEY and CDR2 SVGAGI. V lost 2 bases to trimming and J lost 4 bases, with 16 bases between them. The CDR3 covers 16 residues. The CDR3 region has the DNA TGTGCCAGCAGTTACACGGCACGGGAGAGGGCAGATACGCAGTATTTT. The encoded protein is CASSYTARERADTQYF.

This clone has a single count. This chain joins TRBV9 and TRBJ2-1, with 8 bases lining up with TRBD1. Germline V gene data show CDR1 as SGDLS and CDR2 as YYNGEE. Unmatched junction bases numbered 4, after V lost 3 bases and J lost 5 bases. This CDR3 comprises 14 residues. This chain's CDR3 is CASSAGTGHNEQFF. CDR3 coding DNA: TGTGCCAGCAGCGCCGGGACAGGCCACAATGAGCAGTTCTTC. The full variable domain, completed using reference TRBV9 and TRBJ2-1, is DSGVTQTPKHLITATGQRVTLRCSPRSGDLSVYWYQQSLDQGLQFLIQYYNGEERAKGNILERFSAQQFPDLHSELNLSSLELGDSALYFCASSAGTGHNEQFFGPGTRLTVL.